The clone carrying this TCR beta chain showed up just a few times. The entry originates in a study of blood T cells in healthy people across ages. Next came a second PCR, run for about 7 to 12 cycles, which used a sample-barcoded 5' primer along with a J-beta primer mix. All samples gave at least 3 million CDR3-containing paired-end reads. MiXCR was run by TCRdb on the 5' RACE reads, yielding one entry per CDR3 protein. Of about 380,000 distinct CDR3 sequences in the sample, about half are singletons; the top ten hold 45% to 65%. The V and J ends lost 7 bases and 2 bases, in that order; junction bases with no gene match: 6. This CDR3 comprises 14 residues. Per the germline V gene, CDR1 is SQVTM and CDR2 is ANQGSEA.

Material for sequencing was blood. This rearrangement joins TRBV29-1 to TRBJ2-3, with 10 bases aligning to TRBD2. The receptor comes from a man in his sixties in good health. CDR3: CSGQREGLTDTQYF. The CDR3 DNA reads TGCAGCGGGCAGCGGGAGGGACTCACAGATACGCAGTATTTT.